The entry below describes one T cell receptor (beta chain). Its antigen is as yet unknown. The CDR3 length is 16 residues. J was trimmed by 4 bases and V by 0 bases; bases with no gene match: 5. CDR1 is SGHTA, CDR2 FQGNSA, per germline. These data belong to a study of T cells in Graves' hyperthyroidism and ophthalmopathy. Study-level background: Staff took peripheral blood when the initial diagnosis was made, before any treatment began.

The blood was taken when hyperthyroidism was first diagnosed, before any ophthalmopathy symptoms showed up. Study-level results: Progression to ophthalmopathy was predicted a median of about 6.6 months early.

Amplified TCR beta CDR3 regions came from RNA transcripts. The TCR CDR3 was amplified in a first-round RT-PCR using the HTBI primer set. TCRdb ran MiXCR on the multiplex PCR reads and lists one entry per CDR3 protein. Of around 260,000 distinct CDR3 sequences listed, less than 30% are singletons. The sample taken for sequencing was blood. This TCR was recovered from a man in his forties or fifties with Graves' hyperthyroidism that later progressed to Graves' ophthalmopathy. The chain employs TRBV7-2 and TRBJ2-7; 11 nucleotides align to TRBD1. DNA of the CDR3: TGTGCCAGCAGCTTAGCCTGGACAGGGGGCGGATACGAGCAGTACTTC. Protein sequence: CASSLAWTGGGYEQYF.